These 17 T cell receptor beta chains came from one sample sequenced in a study of T cell repertoires in cytomegalovirus infection. No antigen has been assigned to these receptors. TCRdb independently ran MiXCR on the reads; one entry per CDR3 protein. The profile shows about 890,000 distinct CDR3 sequences, around 30% of them singletons. Sequenced material: cultured CD8+ T cells from PBMCs, taken from culture after CMV antigen stimulation. These receptor sequences come from a human donor in good health (CMV status not recorded). Some clones in this sample may be carry-over from other donors' samples.

The gene calls are TRBV28 and TRBJ2-5, with 12 bases lining up with TRBD2. This CDR3 contains 13 residues. Germline CDR1 and CDR2: MDHEN and SYDVKM. With 4 bases clipped from V and 13 bases from J, the junction kept 7 bases outside the gene matches. CDR3 residues: CASSSEGLAGLYF. Here the CDR3 DNA reads TGTGCCAGCAGTTCCGAGGGACTAGCGGGCCTGTACTTC.

This clonotype has a count of ten or more. One end of the junction is discordant with germline, which a read error may explain. The chain links TRBV7-7 to TRBJ2-1; weak D call: TRBD1 (6 bases). This CDR3 is 15 amino acids long. CDR1 SSHAT and CDR2 FNYEAQ come from the germline V gene (reference sequence). DNA of the CDR3: TGTGCTAGCAGCTTAACCCCAGGGGTTTACAATGAGCAGTTCTTC. Protein sequence: CASSLTPGVYNEQFF.

This clonotype was detected only a few times. The rearrangement uses TRBV27 and TRBJ2-3; D unresolved. There are 15 residues in the CDR3. V was pared by 3 bases and J by 1 base, with 11 bases between. Germline V CDR1 and CDR2: MNHEY, SMNVEV (reference sequence). The CDR3 protein is CASSFLSSRTDTQYF. CDR3 bases: TGTGCCAGCAGTTTTTTGTCTTCGCGCACAGATACGCAGTATTTT.

This sequence joins TRBV14 and TRBJ2-5, with D hard to call. This CDR3 has 14 residues. The V end was cut by 2 bases, the J end by 2 bases, with 9 bases between. Germline V gene lookup returns CDR1 SGHDN and CDR2 FVKESK. CDR3 amino acids: CASSQRLRQETQYF. CDR3 coding DNA: TGTGCCAGCAGCCAACGACTCCGACAAGAGACCCAGTACTTC. Supplemented by reference TRBV14 and TRBJ2-5, the full variable domain reads EAGVTQFPSHSVIEKGQTVTLRCDPISGHDNLYWYRRVMGKEIKFLLHFVKESKQDESGMPNNRFLAERTGGTYSTLKVQPAELEDSGVYFCASSQRLRQETQYFGPGTRLLVL.

With regard to this clonotype: One end of the junction fails to match germline, which may point to a read error. This chain joins TRBV4-1 and TRBJ1-1; the D is unclear. The CDR3 length is 12 residues. Germline assignment: CDR1 MGHRA and CDR2 YSYEKL. The DNA of the CDR3 is TGCGCCGGCAGCCAAGTAGGGCTTGAAGCTTTCTTT. It yields the protein CAGSQVGLEAFF.

The chain is built from TRBV28 and TRBJ2-5, with 7 bases aligning to TRBD2. The ends lost 6 bases at V and 3 bases at J; junction bases unmatched: 10. Per germline, CDR1 MDHEN and CDR2 SYDVKM. The CDR3 contains 15 residues. The CDR3, as DNA: TGTGCCAGCAGCCTTGCGACTAGCCCGGAAGAGACCCAGTACTTC. Amino acids: CASSLATSPEETQYF.

This clonotype was found a few times. V usage is TRBV19 and J usage is TRBJ2-3, with D possibly TRBD2 on 7 matching bases. The V end lost 9 bases, the J end lost 5 bases, and 18 bases lay between the germline ends. In germline, CDR1 is LNHDA, CDR2 SQIVND (reference sequence). This CDR3 region has 14 residues. The CDR3 protein is CASSSGGPIDTQYF. The DNA for the CDR3 is TGTGCCAGCAGTTCCGGGGGGCCTATAGATACGCAGTATTTT.

This chain joins TRBV6-2 or TRBV6-3 and TRBJ1-1; weak D call: TRBD1 (5 bases). CDR1 is MNHEY, CDR2 SVGEGT, per germline. This CDR3 comprises 13 residues. The germline V and J ends were trimmed by 8 bases and 1 base, with 11 bases remaining between them. CDR3 amino acids: CASEGDPNTEAFF. The DNA of the CDR3 is TGTGCCAGCGAAGGGGACCCGAACACTGAAGCTTTCTTT.

This rearrangement joins TRBV3-1 to TRBJ2-3; D assignment may be TRBD1 or TRBD2 (6 bases each). The CDR3 consists of 18 residues. Germline assignment: CDR1 LGHDT and CDR2 YNNKEL (reference sequence). V was trimmed by 4 bases and J by 4 bases, leaving 24 bases between them. The CDR3 sequence: CASSPIWRGDRAPDTQYF. The CDR3 DNA reads as TGTGCCAGCAGCCCAATTTGGAGGGGGGACCGAGCTCCAGATACGCAGTATTTT.

In this sample, this clonotype turned up a few times. The genes are TRBV7-9 and TRBJ1-3; 7 positions agree with TRBD1. J was trimmed by 0 bases and V by 2 bases; bases with no gene match: 13. The CDR3 runs 19 residues. From germline, CDR1 is SEHNR and CDR2 FQNEAQ (reference sequence). CDR3 nucleotide sequence: TGTGCCAGCAGCTTAATGTTTCTCACAGGGGACCGCTCTGGAAACACCATATATTTT. It specifies CASSLMFLTGDRSGNTIYF.

This sequence joins TRBV7-8 and TRBJ1-4; 7 bases map to TRBD1. The ends lost 0 bases at V and 7 bases at J; junction bases unmatched: 8. Per germline, CDR1 SGHVS and CDR2 FQNEAQ. The CDR3 is made up of 16 amino acids. CDR3 loop: CASSLARRGRFEKLFF. In DNA form, the CDR3 reads TGTGCCAGCAGCTTAGCGCGGAGGGGGCGGTTTGAAAAACTGTTTTTT.

This clonotype was detected only a few times. The chain recombines TRBV28 with TRBJ1-2; D perhaps matches TRBD1 (5 bases). Germline loops: CDR1 MDHEN, CDR2 SYDVKM. Between the trimmed V and J ends, which lost 4 bases and 4 bases, there was a span of 16 bases. The CDR3 has 15 residues. The CDR3 DNA follows: TGTGCCAGCAGTTACCGGGACTCCGGGCCCTATGGCTACACCTTC. Protein sequence: CASSYRDSGPYGYTF.

Only a few counts were recorded for this clonotype. The chain has TRBV6-6 and TRBJ2-1; a weak D match, TRBD1 (6 bases). Looked up from germline, CDR1 is MNHNY and CDR2 is SVGAGI (reference sequence). V was trimmed by 6 bases and J by 10 bases, leaving 19 bases between them. This CDR3 region has 14 residues. CDR3 in amino acids: CASSYTQGQREQFF. CDR3 sequence (DNA): TGTGCCAGCAGCTACACGCAGGGGCAGCGCGAGCAGTTCTTC.

The sample holds many counts of this clonotype. This chain joins TRBV7-6 and TRBJ2-3; no definite D call. In germline, CDR1 is SGHVS, CDR2 FNYEAQ. The CDR3 consists of 14 residues. Trimming took off 6 bases at V and 1 base at J, with 11 bases between the two ends. CDR3 residues: CASSRVWGTDTQYF. The CDR3 DNA follows: TGTGCCAGCAGTAGGGTGTGGGGCACAGATACGCAGTATTTT.

The V call is TRBV3-1, the J call TRBJ1-1, with D possibly being TRBD1 (6 bases). The CDR3 consists of 14 residues. Germline lookup yields CDR1 LGHDT and CDR2 YNNKEL (reference sequence). V shed 4 bases and J shed 10 bases, with 19 bases lying between them. CDR3 nucleotide sequence: TGTGCCAGCAGCCTACAGGGTAGTGGGTTGGGAGCTTTCTTT. It is translated as CASSLQGSGLGAFF.

The chain is built from TRBV5-6 and TRBJ2-1; no reliable D call. The CDR3 has 13 residues. Trimming pared 4 bases from V and 4 bases from J, leaving 9 bases between. Germline-derived CDR1 and CDR2 are SGHDT and YYEEEE. CDR3 coding DNA: TGTGCCAGCAGCCCGACCGAATACAATGAGCAGTTCTTC. This codes for CASSPTEYNEQFF.

The rearrangement uses TRBV28 and TRBJ1-5; no clear D. V lost 3 bases and J 7 bases, leaving 10 bases between the germline ends. CDR1 and CDR2 from the germline V gene are MDHEN and SYDVKM. The CDR3 has 13 amino acids. The DNA for the CDR3 is TGTGCCAGCAGTTTCCCCGCGGGGCAGCCCCAGCATTTT. It specifies CASSFPAGQPQHF.